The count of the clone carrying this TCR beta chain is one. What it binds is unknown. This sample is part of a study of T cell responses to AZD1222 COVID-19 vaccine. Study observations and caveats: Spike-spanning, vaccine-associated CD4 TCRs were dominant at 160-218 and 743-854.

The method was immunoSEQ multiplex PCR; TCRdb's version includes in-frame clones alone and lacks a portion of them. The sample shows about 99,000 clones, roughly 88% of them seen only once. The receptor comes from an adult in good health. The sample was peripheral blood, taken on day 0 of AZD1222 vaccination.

CDR3 coding DNA: TGTGCCAGCAGCCGGGGACAGGGTAACGAAAAACTGTTTTTT. Translation gives CASSRGQGNEKLFF. The chain joins TRBV11-1 to TRBJ1-4, with 9 bases matching TRBD1. The CDR3 runs to 14 residues. Germline V gene sequence: CDR1 SGHAT, CDR2 FQDESV (reference sequence). V lost 5 bases, J lost 8 bases, and 6 bases stayed unmatched.